The subject of this entry is one TCR beta chain. Its antigen is unknown. This entry is derived from a study of OX40 agonist ivuxolimab in advanced cancers. Study observations and caveats: Low clonal expansion, among the lowest seen, marked partial responders at 0.1-3.0 mg/kg.

CDR3 length: 16 residues. Clones were sequenced by immunoSEQ multiplex PCR, and TCRdb holds only the in-frame ones, with some missing. The repertoire holds more than 10,000 clones, with around 76% as singletons. This sequence originates from an adult with an advanced solid tumor such as melanoma, head and neck, liver or kidney cancer. The chain recombines TRBV21-1 with TRBJ1-5; whether TRBD1, the table's D call, matches the DNA was not checked. TRBV21-1 is a pseudogene locus. The input for sequencing was CD4+ or CD8+ T cells sorted from blood, taken in a trial of the OX40 agonist ivuxolimab. CDR3 DNA: TGTGCCAGCAGCTCGCCCCGGACAGGGGAAAATCAGCCCCAGCATTTT. This codes for CASSSPRTGENQPQHF.